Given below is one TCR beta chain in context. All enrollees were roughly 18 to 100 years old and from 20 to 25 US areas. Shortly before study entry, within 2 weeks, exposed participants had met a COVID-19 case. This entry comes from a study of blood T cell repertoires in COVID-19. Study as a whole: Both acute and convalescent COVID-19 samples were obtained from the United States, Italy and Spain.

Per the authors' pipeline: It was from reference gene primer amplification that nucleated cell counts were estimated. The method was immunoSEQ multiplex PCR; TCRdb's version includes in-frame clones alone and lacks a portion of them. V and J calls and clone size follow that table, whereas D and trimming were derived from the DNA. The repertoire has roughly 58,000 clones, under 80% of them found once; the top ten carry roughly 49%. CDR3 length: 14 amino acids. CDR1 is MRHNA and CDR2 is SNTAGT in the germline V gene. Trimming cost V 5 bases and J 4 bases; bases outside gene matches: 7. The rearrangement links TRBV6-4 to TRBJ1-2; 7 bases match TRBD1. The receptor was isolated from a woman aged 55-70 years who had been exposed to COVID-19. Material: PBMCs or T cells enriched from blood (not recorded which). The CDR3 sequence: CASSRDRNSYGYTF. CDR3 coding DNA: TGTGCCAGCAGTCGGGACAGAAACTCCTATGGCTACACCTTC.